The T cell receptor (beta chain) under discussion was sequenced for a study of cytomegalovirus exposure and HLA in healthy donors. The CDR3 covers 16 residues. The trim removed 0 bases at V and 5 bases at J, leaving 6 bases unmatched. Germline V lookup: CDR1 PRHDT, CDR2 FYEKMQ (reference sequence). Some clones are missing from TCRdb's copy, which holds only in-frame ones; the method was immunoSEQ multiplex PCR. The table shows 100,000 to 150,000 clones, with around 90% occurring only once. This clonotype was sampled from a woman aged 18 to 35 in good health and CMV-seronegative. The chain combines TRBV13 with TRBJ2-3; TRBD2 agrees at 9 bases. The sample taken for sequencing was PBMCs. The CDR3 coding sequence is TGTGCCAGCAGCTTAGGGGCGGGGGGGCCCGGAGATACGCAGTATTTT. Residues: CASSLGAGGPGDTQYF.